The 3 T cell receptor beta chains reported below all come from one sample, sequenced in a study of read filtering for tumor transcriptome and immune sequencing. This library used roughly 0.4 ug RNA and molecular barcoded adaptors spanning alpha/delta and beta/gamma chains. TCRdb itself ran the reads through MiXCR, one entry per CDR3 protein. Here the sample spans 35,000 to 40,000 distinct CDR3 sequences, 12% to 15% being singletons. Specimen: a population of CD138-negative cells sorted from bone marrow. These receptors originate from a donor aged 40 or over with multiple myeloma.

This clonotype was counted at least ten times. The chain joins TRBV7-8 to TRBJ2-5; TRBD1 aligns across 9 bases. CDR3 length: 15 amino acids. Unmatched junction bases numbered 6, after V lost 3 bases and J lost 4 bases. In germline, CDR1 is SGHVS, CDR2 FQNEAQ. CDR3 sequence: CASSLNRGLGETQYF. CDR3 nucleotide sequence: TGTGCCAGCAGCTTGAACAGGGGGCTCGGAGAGACCCAGTACTTC.

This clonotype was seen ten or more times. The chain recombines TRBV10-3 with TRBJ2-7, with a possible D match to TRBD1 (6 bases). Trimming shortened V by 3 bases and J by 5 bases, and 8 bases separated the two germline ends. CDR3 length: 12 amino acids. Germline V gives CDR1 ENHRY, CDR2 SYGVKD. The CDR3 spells CAISDRGHEQYF. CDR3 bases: TGTGCCATCAGTGACAGGGGCCACGAGCAGTACTTC.

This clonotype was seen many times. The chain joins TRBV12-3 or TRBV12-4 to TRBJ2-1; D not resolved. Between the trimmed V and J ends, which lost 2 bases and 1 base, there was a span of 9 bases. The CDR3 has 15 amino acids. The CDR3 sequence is CASSLRSQSYNEQFF. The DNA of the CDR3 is TGTGCCAGCAGTTTACGTAGCCAATCCTACAATGAGCAGTTCTTC.